This entry concerns a single TCR beta chain. The data derive from a study of control samples from healthy donors and cancer patients. CDR1 is MDHEN, CDR2 SYDVKM, per germline. There are 13 residues in the CDR3. Between the trimmed V and J ends, which lost 6 bases and 9 bases, there was a span of 16 bases. Profiled with immunoSEQ multiplex PCR; TCRdb holds only in-frame clones, not every one. The repertoire includes under 450,000 clones, roughly 90% of them detected once, and about 6.3% sits in the top ten. The source of this sequence is a man aged 35 to 55 with head and neck cancer. The chain uses TRBV28 and TRBJ2-3; D gene uncertain. Sample: PBMCs. The CDR3: CASSFLTTDTQYF. The CDR3 DNA sequence: TGTGCCAGCAGCTTCCTGACGACGGACACGCAGTATTTT.